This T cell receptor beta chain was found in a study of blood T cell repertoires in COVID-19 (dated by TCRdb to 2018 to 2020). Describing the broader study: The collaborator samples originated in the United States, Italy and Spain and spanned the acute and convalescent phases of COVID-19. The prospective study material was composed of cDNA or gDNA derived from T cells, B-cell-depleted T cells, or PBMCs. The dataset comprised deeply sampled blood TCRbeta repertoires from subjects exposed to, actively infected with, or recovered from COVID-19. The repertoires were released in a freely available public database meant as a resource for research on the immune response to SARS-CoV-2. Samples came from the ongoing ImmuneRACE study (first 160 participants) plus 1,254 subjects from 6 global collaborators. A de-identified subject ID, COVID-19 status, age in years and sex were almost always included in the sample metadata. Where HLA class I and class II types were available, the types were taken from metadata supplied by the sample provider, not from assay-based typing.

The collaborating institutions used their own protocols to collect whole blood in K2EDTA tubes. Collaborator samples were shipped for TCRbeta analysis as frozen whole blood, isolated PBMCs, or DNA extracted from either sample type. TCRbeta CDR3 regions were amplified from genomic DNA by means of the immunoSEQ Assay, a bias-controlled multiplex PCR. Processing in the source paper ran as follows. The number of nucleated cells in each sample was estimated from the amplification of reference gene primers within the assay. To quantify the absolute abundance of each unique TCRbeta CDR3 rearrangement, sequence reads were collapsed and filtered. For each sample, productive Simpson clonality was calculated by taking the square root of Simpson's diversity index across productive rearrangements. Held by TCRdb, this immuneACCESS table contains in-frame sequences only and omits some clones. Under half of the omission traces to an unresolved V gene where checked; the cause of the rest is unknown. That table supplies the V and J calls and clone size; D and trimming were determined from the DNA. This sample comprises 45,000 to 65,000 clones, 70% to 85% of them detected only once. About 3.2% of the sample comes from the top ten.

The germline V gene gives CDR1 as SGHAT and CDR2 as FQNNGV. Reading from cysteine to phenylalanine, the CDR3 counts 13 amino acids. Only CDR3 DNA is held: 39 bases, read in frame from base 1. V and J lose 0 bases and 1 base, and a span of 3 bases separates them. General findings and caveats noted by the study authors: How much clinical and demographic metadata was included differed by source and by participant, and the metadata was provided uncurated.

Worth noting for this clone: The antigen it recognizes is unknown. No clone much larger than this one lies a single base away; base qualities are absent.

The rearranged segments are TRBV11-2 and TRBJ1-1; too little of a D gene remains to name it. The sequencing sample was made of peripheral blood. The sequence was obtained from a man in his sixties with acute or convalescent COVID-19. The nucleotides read TGTGCCAGCAGCTTAGAAGCGAACACTGAAGCTTTCTTT. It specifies CASSLEANTEAFF.